The clone carrying this TCR beta chain was detected only a few times. What it recognizes is unknown. With iRepertoire HTBI primers and Arm-PCR of CDR3 regions, TCR beta libraries were built. A single record per CDR3 protein comes from TCRdb applying MiXCR to the multiplex PCR reads. In the table there are around 450,000 distinct CDR3 sequences, 20% to 25% of which are singletons. The CDR3 consists of 13 residues. Trimming removed 1 base from V and 8 bases from J, with 6 bases in between. Germline lookup yields CDR1 SGHAT and CDR2 FQNNGV. The entry originates in a study of regulatory T cells in long-lasting Graves disease. Documented time point: persistent/refractory GD, antithyroid drugs over 5 years with positive TRAb. The TCR library was prepared using RNA isolated from PBMCs. Patients came from an endocrinology department in Xi'an, China. General study points: Segments TRBV28, TRBJ1-2 and TRBJ2-5 showed preferential usage in persistent disease. Accuracy might have suffered from few samples. The study examined only peripheral blood, not thyroid tissue.

The chain couples TRBV11-2 to TRBJ1-6, with D maybe TRBD1 (5 bases). The starting material was peripheral blood mononuclear cells (PBMCs), obtained when the disease was refractory, from a patient treated with antithyroid drugs. The receptor's source is a female donor with Graves disease. The CDR3 sequence: CASSLAGYSPLHF. CDR3 nucleotides: TGTGCCAGCAGCTTAGCAGGGTATTCACCCCTCCACTTT.